This T cell receptor (beta chain) was sequenced for a study of T cells after yellow fever vaccination. Study findings and constraints: In FACS-sorted repertoires, abundant clonotypes from the bulk population could appear as contaminants. By day 5 rather than day 15, the secondary response had peaked, though it was weaker.

The germline V gene has CDR1 SGHVS and CDR2 FQNEAQ. This CDR3 comprises 18 residues. V was pared by 5 bases and J by 2 bases, with 14 bases of the junction left unmatched. 5'RACE template switching generated TCR cDNA, adding a universal primer site and UMIs. Via MiXCR, TCRdb re-called the 5' RACE reads, giving one row per CDR3 protein. The data show roughly 250,000 distinct CDR3 sequences, with approximately 13% seen just once and roughly 0.5% held by the top ten. Many counts were recorded for this clonotype. No antigen is known for it. This TCR came from a man aged 25 to 45 who received the YFV17D yellow fever vaccine. The sequences come from CD4+ T cells sorted from PBMCs, collected 45 days after the yellow fever booster vaccination. This sequence joins TRBV7-8 and TRBJ2-1, with 8 bases lining up with TRBD2. CDR3 nucleotides: TGTGCCAGCAGCGATCAGGGGTACAGCGGGAGTCCCTACAATGAGCAGTTCTTC. Protein product: CASSDQGYSGSPYNEQFF.